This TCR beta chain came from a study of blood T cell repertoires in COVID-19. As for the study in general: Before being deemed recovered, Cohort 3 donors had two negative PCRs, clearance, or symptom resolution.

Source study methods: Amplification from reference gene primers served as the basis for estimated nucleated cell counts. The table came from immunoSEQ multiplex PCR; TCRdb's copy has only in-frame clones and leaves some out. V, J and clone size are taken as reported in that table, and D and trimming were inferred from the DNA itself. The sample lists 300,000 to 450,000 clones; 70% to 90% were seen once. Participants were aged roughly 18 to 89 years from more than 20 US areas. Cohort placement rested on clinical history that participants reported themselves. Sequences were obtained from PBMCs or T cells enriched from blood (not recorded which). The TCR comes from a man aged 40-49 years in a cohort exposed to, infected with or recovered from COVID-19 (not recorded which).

This chain's CDR3 is CATSRDSNPSTDTQYF. The CDR3, as DNA: TGTGCCACCAGCAGAGACTCTAACCCAAGCACAGATACGCAGTATTTT. The chain carries TRBV15 and TRBJ2-3; D is unclear. Germline CDR1 and CDR2: LNHNV and YYDKDF (reference sequence). Deletions cut 0 bases from V and 0 bases from J, with 10 bases between. CDR3 size: 16 residues.